This entry describes one T cell receptor beta chain. As yet, its antigen is unknown. Clones were read by immunoSEQ multiplex PCR, and TCRdb kept only the in-frame ones, dropping some. The table lists roughly 200,000 clones, approximately 92% of them singletons. The data originate from a study of T cell responses to AZD1222 COVID-19 vaccine. Findings and limits, study-wide: Repertoire sampling happened only post peak T cell response.

Trimming took off 0 bases at V and 0 bases at J, with 9 bases between the two ends. CDR1 and CDR2 (germline): MNHNS, SASEGT. The CDR3 consists of 16 residues. The sequences come from peripheral blood, collected 28 days after the second dose of the MenACWY control vaccine. The V and J genes are TRBV6-1 and TRBJ1-3, with D uncertain. The clonotype was recovered from an adult who received the MenACWY meningococcal vaccine as a control. The CDR3 sequence: CASSEANTLSGNTIYF. As DNA, the CDR3 is TGTGCCAGCAGTGAAGCTAACACACTCTCTGGAAACACCATATATTTT.